This TCR beta chain appears in the sequencing data of a study of cytomegalovirus exposure and HLA in healthy donors. The donors were members of the validation cohort, which comprised 90 to 150 subjects and was separate from the first cohort of 666 subjects. Here immunoSEQ multiplex PCR was the method, and the copy in TCRdb shows in-frame clones only, minus some. The sample lists tens of thousands of clones, around four fifths occurring once. Study results and limitations: Rarity held for most TCR sequences, but there were some public TCRs that occurred in many donors. Cytomegalovirus-associated TCR beta chains were listed, numbering 164. In vitro checks showed that a few CMV-associated chains really do target CMV antigens.

This CDR3 has 13 residues. Trimming cost V 6 bases and J 14 bases; bases outside gene matches: 8. In germline, CDR1 is SGHRS, CDR2 YFSETQ. Comment on this clone: The antigen is undetermined.

The sequence came from a man younger than 40 in good health and CMV-seronegative. The chain combines TRBV5-1 with TRBJ2-1, with TRBD2 identical over 13 bases. The source material was PBMCs. The CDR3 region is CASKQETSGGKFF. CDR3 in DNA: TGCGCCAGCAAACAGGAGACTAGCGGGGGGAAGTTCTTC.